These T cell receptor beta chains were read from a single sample in a study of T cells in Graves' hyperthyroidism and ophthalmopathy. In TCRdb, the multiplex PCR reads were re-called with MiXCR into one record per CDR3 protein. In the table there are about 570,000 distinct CDR3 sequences, 14% of which are singletons. The specimen sequenced was blood. Source of these receptors: a woman aged 40 to 50 with Graves' hyperthyroidism. Each CDR3 is given without its conserved first and last residue. The D gene is left open where the match is weak.

j_gene: TRBJ2-3
d_gene: TRBD2
v_gene: TRBV2
CDR3aa: AIMGLAAGDTQY

j_gene: TRBJ2-7
d_gene: NA
v_gene: TRBV7-9
CDR3aa: ASSLAGLDEQY

j_gene: TRBJ2-2
d_gene: TRBD1
v_gene: TRBV6-1
CDR3aa: ASSPGQGFPGELF

j_gene: TRBJ2-6
d_gene: NA
v_gene: TRBV12-3/TRBV12-4
CDR3aa: ASREGAGANVLT

j_gene: TRBJ2-7
d_gene: TRBD2
v_gene: TRBV20-1
CDR3aa: SARGTSGGLYEQY

j_gene: TRBJ2-7
d_gene: TRBD1
v_gene: TRBV10-3
CDR3aa: AISESTGGWEQY

j_gene: TRBJ2-1
d_gene: NA
v_gene: TRBV11-3
CDR3aa: ASSLNIATLNEQF

j_gene: TRBJ1-5
d_gene: NA
v_gene: TRBV6-5
CDR3aa: ASSYSLDSNQPQH

j_gene: TRBJ2-1
d_gene: NA
v_gene: TRBV10-3
CDR3aa: AVRKAPEGEQF

j_gene: TRBJ1-4
d_gene: NA
v_gene: TRBV18
CDR3aa: ASSPQSVGGTNEKLF

j_gene: TRBJ1-2
d_gene: TRBD1
v_gene: TRBV5-1
CDR3aa: ASSLQGAPEYGYT

j_gene: TRBJ2-1
d_gene: NA
v_gene: TRBV7-2
CDR3aa: ASSLAHNNEQF

j_gene: TRBJ2-7
d_gene: TRBD2
v_gene: TRBV7-9
CDR3aa: ASSLQAGGLSYEQY

j_gene: TRBJ2-5
d_gene: NA
v_gene: TRBV7-2
CDR3aa: ASSLAPQGRETQY

j_gene: TRBJ2-1
d_gene: NA
v_gene: TRBV30
CDR3aa: AWRHGNEQF

j_gene: TRBJ2-3
d_gene: TRBD2
v_gene: TRBV30
CDR3aa: AWSGGSADTQY

j_gene: TRBJ1-6
d_gene: NA
v_gene: TRBV20-1
CDR3aa: SAPFSAISYNSPLH

j_gene: TRBJ2-3
d_gene: TRBD1
v_gene: TRBV5-1
CDR3aa: ASSEGQSDTQY

j_gene: TRBJ2-7
d_gene: NA
v_gene: TRBV18
CDR3aa: ASSKEVSTGQY

j_gene: TRBJ1-5
d_gene: TRBD1
v_gene: TRBV28
CDR3aa: ASRANRGRNQPQH

j_gene: TRBJ2-7
d_gene: NA
v_gene: TRBV11-2
CDR3aa: ASSLDRAGWNSEQY

j_gene: TRBJ1-5
d_gene: NA
v_gene: TRBV6-1
CDR3aa: ASSYNRDSNQPQH

j_gene: TRBJ2-4
d_gene: NA
v_gene: TRBV9
CDR3aa: ASSLGWQDGPAGNIQY

j_gene: TRBJ2-3
d_gene: TRBD2
v_gene: TRBV25-1
CDR3aa: ASSTGTSGRGDTQY

j_gene: TRBJ1-5
d_gene: TRBD1
v_gene: TRBV6-1
CDR3aa: ASTGGVVNQPQH

j_gene: TRBJ1-5
d_gene: NA
v_gene: TRBV14
CDR3aa: ASSQMVRDKGFSNQPQH

j_gene: TRBJ2-1
d_gene: NA
v_gene: TRBV5-1
CDR3aa: ASSLEASSSYNEQF

j_gene: TRBJ1-1
d_gene: NA
v_gene: TRBV5-1
CDR3aa: ASSLESEAF

j_gene: TRBJ2-7
d_gene: TRBD1
v_gene: TRBV12-3/TRBV12-4
CDR3aa: ASSLGTGRYEQY

j_gene: TRBJ1-5
d_gene: NA
v_gene: TRBV25-1
CDR3aa: ASSGRADQPQH

j_gene: TRBJ1-2
d_gene: NA
v_gene: TRBV3-1
CDR3aa: ASSQDRGGAYGYT

j_gene: TRBJ2-2
d_gene: TRBD2
v_gene: TRBV27
CDR3aa: ASSLTATSGRANVGTGELF

j_gene: TRBJ2-2
d_gene: TRBD1
v_gene: TRBV20-1
CDR3aa: SARDRAGTGELF

j_gene: TRBJ2-7
d_gene: TRBD2
v_gene: TRBV5-1
CDR3aa: ASSLTSGLSYEQY

j_gene: TRBJ2-5
d_gene: NA
v_gene: TRBV10-1
CDR3aa: ASSAQLGQETQY

j_gene: TRBJ1-2
d_gene: NA
v_gene: TRBV7-9
CDR3aa: ASSPPSIADVYGYT

j_gene: TRBJ1-4
d_gene: NA
v_gene: TRBV3-1
CDR3aa: ANSQEAAGGKLF

j_gene: TRBJ2-2
d_gene: TRBD1
v_gene: TRBV10-3
CDR3aa: AIRPRQGGELF

j_gene: TRBJ2-1
d_gene: NA
v_gene: TRBV29-1
CDR3aa: SAWPRDGTNEQF

j_gene: TRBJ1-3
d_gene: NA
v_gene: TRBV7-8
CDR3aa: ASSLAEQGNTIY

j_gene: TRBJ2-5
d_gene: NA
v_gene: TRBV28
CDR3aa: ASRHPGETQY

j_gene: TRBJ2-5
d_gene: NA
v_gene: TRBV5-4
CDR3aa: ASSFAGQRIQETQY

j_gene: TRBJ2-3
d_gene: TRBD2
v_gene: TRBV28
CDR3aa: ASRISGGAQY

j_gene: TRBJ1-6
d_gene: NA
v_gene: TRBV4-1
CDR3aa: ASSQVPQGESPLH

j_gene: TRBJ1-1
d_gene: NA
v_gene: TRBV30
CDR3aa: AWKMNTEAF

j_gene: TRBJ1-1
d_gene: NA
v_gene: TRBV4-1
CDR3aa: ASSQENTMNTEAF

j_gene: TRBJ2-1
d_gene: NA
v_gene: TRBV2
CDR3aa: ASSVRDPSSYNEQF

j_gene: TRBJ2-7
d_gene: TRBD1
v_gene: TRBV2
CDR3aa: ASSGISETGSGEQY

j_gene: TRBJ1-1
d_gene: NA
v_gene: TRBV7-9
CDR3aa: ASSLSTRGGGTEAF

j_gene: TRBJ1-4
d_gene: NA
v_gene: TRBV5-5
CDR3aa: ASSASPGEKLF

j_gene: TRBJ1-5
d_gene: NA
v_gene: TRBV4-2
CDR3aa: ASSQGAEGDQPQH

j_gene: TRBJ2-1
d_gene: NA
v_gene: TRBV9
CDR3aa: ASSGGLDYNEQF

j_gene: TRBJ2-3
d_gene: TRBD1
v_gene: TRBV18
CDR3aa: ASSTTGVVSTDTQY

j_gene: TRBJ2-1
d_gene: NA
v_gene: TRBV18
CDR3aa: ASSPPSQGRYNEQF